This is a list of T cell receptor beta chains from one sample in a study of cytomegalovirus exposure and HLA in healthy donors. TCRdb keeps only in-frame clones here, not all; method: immunoSEQ multiplex PCR. Of approximately 110,000 clones in the sample, roughly three fifths were seen once. The sample consisted of PBMCs. The source of these receptors is a man aged 25-45 years in good health and CMV-seropositive. Both conserved end residues are part of each CDR3. The order of the fields is clone size, D gene, V gene, J gene, CDR3 protein, CDR3 DNA. The D gene is left open where the match is weak. The size of a clone is reported for some rows only, either as once, few or many, or as a class for expanded clones.

once	.	TRBV30	TRBJ2-5	CAGDGGTQYF	TGTGCCGGAGACGGAGGGACCCAGTACTTC
.	.	TRBV7-8	TRBJ2-7	CASSPYGGGYYEQYF	TGTGCCAGCAGCCCATACGGCGGGGGCTACTACGAGCAGTACTTC
.	TRBD1	TRBV11-1	TRBJ2-2	CASSLRGGLAGELFF	TGTGCCAGCAGCTTGCGAGGGGGCCTTGCCGGGGAGCTGTTTTTT
once	TRBD1	TRBV7-2	TRBJ2-2	CASSSGQGRTGELFF	TGTGCCAGCAGCTCGGGACAGGGTAGGACCGGGGAGCTGTTTTTT
.	.	TRBV19	TRBJ2-1	CASSIGDYNEQFF	TGTGCCAGTAGTATCGGGGATTACAATGAGCAGTTCTTC
.	TRBD1	TRBV5-1	TRBJ2-5	CASSRTGGGQETQYF	TGCGCCAGCAGCCGTACAGGGGGAGGCCAAGAGACCCAGTACTTC
.	.	TRBV14	TRBJ2-3	CASSQDRADTQYF	TGTGCCAGCAGCCAAGATCGGGCAGATACGCAGTATTTT
few	.	TRBV7-2	TRBJ1-1	CASSLGQSSTEAFF	TGTGCCAGCTCCCTGGGACAAAGTAGCACTGAAGCTTTCTTT
.	.	TRBV11-3	TRBJ2-3	CASSKTGDGADTQYF	TGTGCCAGCAGCAAAACGGGGGATGGAGCAGATACGCAGTATTTT
.	.	TRBV5-8	TRBJ2-7	CASSPGGYEQYF	TGTGCCAGCAGCCCAGGGGGGTACGAGCAGTACTTC
.	.	TRBV2	TRBJ2-1	CASNGPSLRYNEQFF	TGTGCCAGCAACGGTCCTTCTCTGAGGTACAATGAGCAGTTCTTC
.	TRBD2	TRBV5-1	TRBJ2-2	CASSLSGLYTGELFF	TGCGCCAGCAGCCTCTCGGGACTATACACCGGGGAGCTGTTTTTT
.	.	TRBV4-1	TRBJ1-1	CASSQVDSVNTEAFF	TGCGCCAGCAGCCAAGTGGACAGCGTGAACACTGAAGCTTTCTTT
.	.	TRBV27	TRBJ2-3	CASRGGLHTDTQYF	TGTGCCAGCAGGGGGGGACTCCACACAGATACGCAGTATTTT
.	.	TRBV21-1	TRBJ1-1	CASSVSGTEAFF	TGTGCCAGCAGCGTCTCAGGCACTGAAGCTTTCTTT
.	TRBD2	TRBV5-5	TRBJ2-3	CASSAERGTGRGQYF	TGTGCCAGCAGCGCAGAGCGGGGGACTGGACGAGGGCAGTATTTT
few	.	TRBV5-1	TRBJ2-5	CASSILQGKETQYF	TGCGCCAGCAGTATCTTACAGGGAAAAGAGACCCAGTACTTC
.	TRBD1	TRBV13	TRBJ1-1	CASGGTGLGNTEAFF	TGTGCCAGCGGCGGGACAGGGTTAGGGAACACTGAAGCTTTCTTT
.	.	TRBV10-1	TRBJ1-3	CASRETADSGNTIYF	TGCGCCAGCAGAGAAACAGCCGACTCTGGAAACACCATATATTTT
few	TRBD1	TRBV27	TRBJ1-1	CASSSYRRWDRGRRTEAFF	TGTGCCAGCAGTTCCTATCGCCGGTGGGACAGGGGGCGACGTACTGAAGCTTTCTTT
.	TRBD1	TRBV7-2	TRBJ1-6	CASRADRVNSPLHF	TGTGCCAGCAGGGCAGACAGGGTGAACTCACCCCTCCACTTT
.	.	TRBV2	TRBJ1-1	CASSVQNTEAFF	TGTGCCAGCAGTGTCCAGAACACTGAAGCTTTCTTT
.	TRBD1	TRBV6-5	TRBJ2-1	CASSPRQGIYNEQFF	TGTGCCAGCAGTCCGCGACAGGGGATCTACAATGAGCAGTTCTTC
.	TRBD1	TRBV6-5	TRBJ1-6	CASSPRGAVSPLHF	TGTGCCAGCAGCCCCAGGGGGGCGGTATCACCCCTCCACTTT
.	.	TRBV6-1	TRBJ1-1	CASSEPIGRGTEAFF	TGTGCCAGCAGTGAACCAATTGGGAGGGGCACTGAAGCTTTCTTT
.	.	TRBV4-1	TRBJ2-3	CASSHFGLGADTQYF	TGCGCCAGCAGCCACTTCGGCCTTGGAGCAGATACGCAGTATTTT
.	.	TRBV18	TRBJ2-4	CASSQGQGNTIQYF	TGTGCCAGCTCACAGGGGCAGGGGAATACCATTCAGTACTTC
once	TRBD2	TRBV30	TRBJ2-7	CAWTRGVGDYEQYF	TGTGCCTGGACTCGGGGGGTGGGCGACTACGAGCAGTACTTC
.	.	TRBV11-3	TRBJ2-7	CASSRQDYEQYF	TGTGCCAGCAGCCGACAAGACTACGAGCAGTACTTC
.	TRBD2	TRBV5-1	TRBJ2-5	CASTPVSGRETQYF	TGCGCCAGCACTCCCGTCAGCGGGAGGGAGACCCAGTACTTC
.	TRBD1	TRBV5-1	TRBJ2-7	CASSLGTGGYEQYF	TGCGCCAGCAGCTTGGGGACAGGGGGCTACGAGCAGTACTTC
.	.	TRBV7-8	TRBJ1-3	CASRTPGVNSNTIYF	TGTGCCAGCAGAACACCGGGGGTTAATTCAAACACCATATATTTT
.	.	TRBV11-2	TRBJ2-5	CASSFQVIQETQYF	TGTGCCAGCAGCTTTCAGGTGATCCAAGAGACCCAGTACTTC
.	TRBD2	TRBV5-4	TRBJ2-5	CASTPGGAQETQYF	TGTGCCAGCACCCCGGGGGGGGCCCAAGAGACCCAGTACTTC
.	.	TRBV19	TRBJ1-1	CASSKNRVEAFF	TGTGCCAGTAGCAAAAACAGGGTTGAGGCTTTCTTT
once	TRBD1	TRBV5-4	TRBJ1-6	CASSLEGGRSPLHF	TGTGCCAGCAGCTTGGAAGGGGGCCGGTCACCCCTCCACTTT